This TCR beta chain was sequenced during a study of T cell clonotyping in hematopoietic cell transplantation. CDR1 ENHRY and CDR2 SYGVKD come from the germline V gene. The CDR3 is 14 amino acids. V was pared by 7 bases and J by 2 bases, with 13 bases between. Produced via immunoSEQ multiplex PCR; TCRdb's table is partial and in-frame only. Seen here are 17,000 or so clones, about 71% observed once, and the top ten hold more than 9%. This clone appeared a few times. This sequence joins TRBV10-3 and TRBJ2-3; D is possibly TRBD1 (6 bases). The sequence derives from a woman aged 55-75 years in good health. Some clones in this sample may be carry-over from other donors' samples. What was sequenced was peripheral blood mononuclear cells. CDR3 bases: TGTGCCATCACTCAGCCAGGGGTCACAGATACGCAGTATTTT. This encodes CAITQPGVTDTQYF.